The 2 T cell receptor beta chains listed next were all sequenced from one sample in a study of breast tumors, draining lymph nodes, adjacent tissues. Breast cancer patients provided tissue from their axillary draining lymph nodes. TCRdb ran MiXCR on the multiplex PCR reads and lists one entry per CDR3 protein. The sample contains about 120,000 distinct CDR3 sequences, approximately 20% of which appear only once. The specimen sequenced was axillary lymph node tissue. The source of these receptors is a female donor with breast cancer. Some clones in this sample may be carry-over from other donors' samples.

This clonotype was recorded at least ten times. This chain connects TRBV20-1 to TRBJ2-3, with TRBD2 identical over 7 bases. The CDR3 extends over 12 amino acids. Per the germline V gene, CDR1 is DFQATT and CDR2 is SNEGSKA (reference sequence). J gave up 4 bases and V 3 bases, and 1 base lay outside the gene matches. Here the CDR3 DNA reads TGCAGTGCTAGTCGGGGGGCAGATACGCAGTATTTT. Protein: CSASRGADTQYF.

This clonotype was detected only a few times. The chain couples TRBV27 to TRBJ2-5, with D tentatively TRBD1 (6 bases). CDR1 is MNHEY, CDR2 SMNVEV, per germline (reference sequence). CDR3 size: 14 residues. V shed 5 bases and J shed 3 bases, with 13 bases lying between them. The CDR3 sequence is CASSLTGWEETQYF. The CDR3, as DNA: TGTGCCAGCAGTCTTACAGGGTGGGAAGAGACCCAGTACTTC.